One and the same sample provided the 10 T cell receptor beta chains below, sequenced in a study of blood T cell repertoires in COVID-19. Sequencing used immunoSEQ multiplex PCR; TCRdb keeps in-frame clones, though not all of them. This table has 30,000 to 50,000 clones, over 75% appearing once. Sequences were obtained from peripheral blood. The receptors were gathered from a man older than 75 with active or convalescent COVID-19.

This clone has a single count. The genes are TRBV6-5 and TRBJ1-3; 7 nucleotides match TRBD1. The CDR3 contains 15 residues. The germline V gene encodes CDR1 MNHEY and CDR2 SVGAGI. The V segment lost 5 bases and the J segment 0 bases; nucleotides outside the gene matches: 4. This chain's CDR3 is CASSLQGYSGNTIYF. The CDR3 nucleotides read TGTGCCAGCAGTCTACAGGGGTACTCTGGAAACACCATATATTTT.

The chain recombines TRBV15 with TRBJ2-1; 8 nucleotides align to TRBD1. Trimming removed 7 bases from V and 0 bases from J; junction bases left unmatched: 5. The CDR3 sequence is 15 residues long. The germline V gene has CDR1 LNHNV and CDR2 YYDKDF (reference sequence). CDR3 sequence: CATNLDRVSYNEQFF. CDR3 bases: TGTGCCACCAACCTGGACAGGGTCTCCTACAATGAGCAGTTCTTC.

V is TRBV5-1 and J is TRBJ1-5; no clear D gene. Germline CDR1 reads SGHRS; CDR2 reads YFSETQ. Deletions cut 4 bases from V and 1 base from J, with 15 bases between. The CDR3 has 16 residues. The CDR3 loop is CASSQNPGGSNQPQHF. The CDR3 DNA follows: TGCGCCAGCAGCCAGAATCCAGGTGGGAGCAATCAGCCCCAGCATTTT.

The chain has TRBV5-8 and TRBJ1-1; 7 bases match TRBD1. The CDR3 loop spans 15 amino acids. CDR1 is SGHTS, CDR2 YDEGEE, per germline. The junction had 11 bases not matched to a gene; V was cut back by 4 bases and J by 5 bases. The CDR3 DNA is TGTGCCAGCAGCCCGTACCAGGACAGGTTGACTGAAGCTTTCTTT. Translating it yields CASSPYQDRLTEAFF.

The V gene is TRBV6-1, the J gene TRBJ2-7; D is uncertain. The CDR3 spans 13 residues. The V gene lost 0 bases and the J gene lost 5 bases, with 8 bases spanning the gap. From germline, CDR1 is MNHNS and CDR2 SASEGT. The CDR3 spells CASSEAVLDEQYF. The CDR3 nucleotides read TGTGCCAGCAGTGAAGCTGTCCTCGACGAGCAGTACTTC.

The CDR3 DNA reads as TGTGCCAGCAGCTTACCGTCTAGCGGGACAGGCCGGGGCGGGGAGCTGTTTTTT. Translating it yields CASSLPSSGTGRGGELFF. The genes are TRBV7-3 and TRBJ2-2; a possible D gene is TRBD2 (9 bases). V was pared by 2 bases and J by 7 bases, with 23 bases between. The CDR3 sequence is 18 residues long. The germline V gene has CDR1 SGHTA and CDR2 FQGTGA.

The CDR3 protein is CASSPETGGEQYF. For the CDR3, the DNA is TGTGCCAGCAGCCCAGAGACAGGGGGCGAGCAGTACTTC. The chain uses TRBV11-3 and TRBJ2-7; 9 bases align to TRBD1. Germline assignment: CDR1 SGHNT and CDR2 YENEEA. The length of the CDR3 is 13 residues. V lost 5 bases, J lost 6 bases, and 5 bases stayed unmatched.

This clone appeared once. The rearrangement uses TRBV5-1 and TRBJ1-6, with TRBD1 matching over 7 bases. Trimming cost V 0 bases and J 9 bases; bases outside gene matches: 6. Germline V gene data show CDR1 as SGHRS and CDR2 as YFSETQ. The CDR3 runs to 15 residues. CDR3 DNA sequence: TGCGCCAGCAGCTTGGGACAGGGAAAGTCTTCACCCCTCCACTTT. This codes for CASSLGQGKSSPLHF.

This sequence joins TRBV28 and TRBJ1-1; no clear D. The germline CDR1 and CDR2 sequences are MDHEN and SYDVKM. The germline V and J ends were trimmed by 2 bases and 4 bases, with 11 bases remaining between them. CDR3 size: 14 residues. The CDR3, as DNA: TGTGCCAGCAGTTTACCTACAGTGGGCACTGAAGCTTTCTTT. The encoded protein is CASSLPTVGTEAFF.

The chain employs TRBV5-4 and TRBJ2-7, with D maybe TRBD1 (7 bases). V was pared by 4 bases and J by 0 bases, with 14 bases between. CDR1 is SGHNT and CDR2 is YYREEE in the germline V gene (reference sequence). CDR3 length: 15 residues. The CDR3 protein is CASSGGTAYSYEQYF. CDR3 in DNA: TGTGCCAGCAGCGGAGGGACAGCATACTCCTACGAGCAGTACTTC.